This T cell receptor (beta chain) was found in a study of T cell changes during pregnancy in multiple sclerosis. Measured with immunoSEQ multiplex PCR; TCRdb has only the in-frame clones, and not every one. The table has roughly 80,000 clones, 92% seen once. Germline V gene data show CDR1 as SGHKS and CDR2 as YYEKEE (reference sequence). V lost 1 base and J lost 0, with 10 bases in between. This CDR3 contains 15 residues. The chain links TRBV5-5 to TRBJ1-2; weak D call: TRBD1 (6 bases). The specimen comprised peripheral blood, sampled before pregnancy. This clonotype was obtained from a female donor with multiple sclerosis, enrolled in a pregnancy study. In DNA, the CDR3 is TGTGCCAGCAGCTTGTTTGACAGGCCTAACTATGGCTACACCTTC. It translates to CASSLFDRPNYGYTF. The whole variable domain, remainder taken from reference TRBV5-5 and TRBJ1-2, is DAGVTQSPTHLIKTRGQQVTLRCSPISGHKSVSWYQQVLGQGPQFIFQYYEKEERGRGNFPDRFSARQFPNYSSELNVNALLLGDSALYLCASSLFDRPNYGYTFGSGTRLTVV.